Each of the 3 T cell receptor beta chains below was sequenced from the same sample in a study of blood T cell repertoires in COVID-19. Profiled with immunoSEQ multiplex PCR; TCRdb holds only in-frame clones, not every one. The data show some 110,000 clones, 74% seen once. Sequenced: peripheral blood. Every receptor here comes from a man older than 75 with COVID-19, enrolled during active disease.

The CDR3 protein is CASSSAGTVNTGELFF. In nucleotides, the CDR3 is TGTGCCAGCAGCTCCGCCGGGACAGTCAACACCGGGGAGCTGTTTTTT. The gene calls are TRBV7-3 and TRBJ2-2, with 7 nucleotides matching TRBD1. V lost 4 bases to trimming and J lost 2 bases; unmatched junction nucleotides: 7. CDR1 and CDR2 (germline): SGHTA, FQGTGA. CDR3 size: 16 residues.

The chain couples TRBV7-3 to TRBJ2-1, with a weak D call TRBD1 (6 bases). The CDR3 is made up of 15 amino acids. Germline lookup yields CDR1 SGHTA and CDR2 FQGTGA. Trimming shortened V by 1 base and J by 5 bases, and 12 bases separated the two germline ends. The CDR3 region is CASSLKGERNNEQFF. CDR3 bases: TGTGCCAGCAGCTTAAAGGGGGAGCGAAACAATGAGCAGTTCTTC.

This clone was seen a handful of times. The gene calls are TRBV7-8 and TRBJ1-3, with a weak D call TRBD1 (6 bases). The CDR3 runs 14 residues. The germline V and J ends were trimmed by 5 bases and 4 bases, with 12 bases remaining between them. Germline CDR1 is SGHVS and CDR2 is FQNEAQ. Written as DNA, the CDR3 is TGTGCCAGCAGCCCCTCAACAGGGGGAAACACCATATATTTT. Its translation is CASSPSTGGNTIYF. Combining the CDR3 with reference TRBV7-8 and TRBJ1-3 gives the whole variable domain GAGVSQSPRYKVAKRGQDVALRCDPISGHVSLFWYQQALGQGPEFLTYFQNEAQLDKSGLPSDRFFAERPEGSVSTLKIQRTQQEDSAVYLCASSPSTGGNTIYFGEGSWLTVV.